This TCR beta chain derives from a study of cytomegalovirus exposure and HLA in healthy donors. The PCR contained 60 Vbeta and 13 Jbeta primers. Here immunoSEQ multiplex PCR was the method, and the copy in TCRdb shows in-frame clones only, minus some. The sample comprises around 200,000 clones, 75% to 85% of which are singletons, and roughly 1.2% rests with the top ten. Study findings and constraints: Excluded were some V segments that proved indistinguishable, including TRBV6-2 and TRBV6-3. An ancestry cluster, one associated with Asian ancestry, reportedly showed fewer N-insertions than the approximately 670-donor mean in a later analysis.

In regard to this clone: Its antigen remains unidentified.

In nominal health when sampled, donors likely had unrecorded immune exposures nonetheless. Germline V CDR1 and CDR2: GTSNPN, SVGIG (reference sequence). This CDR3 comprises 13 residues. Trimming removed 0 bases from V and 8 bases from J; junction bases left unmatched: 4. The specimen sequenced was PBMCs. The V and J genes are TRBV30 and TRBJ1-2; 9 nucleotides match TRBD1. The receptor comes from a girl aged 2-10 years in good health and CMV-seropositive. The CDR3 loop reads CAWSVGTGNGYTF. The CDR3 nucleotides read TGTGCCTGGAGTGTAGGGACAGGGAACGGCTACACCTTC.